A single sample gave rise to the 6 T cell receptor beta chains below, sequenced in a study of shared clonotypes between healthy human individuals (dated by TCRdb to about 2020). The library was made by the immunoSEQ multiplex PCR assay. Imported from immuneACCESS, the table was reduced by TCRdb to in-frame sequences with V and J called. These copies leave out some clones; in studies compared against another copy, an unresolved V gene accounts for under half, and the cause of the remainder is not known. The sample profile shows roughly 1,500,000 clones; approximately 98.5% of them were found once. 0.36% of the sample is in the top ten clones. What was sequenced was naive CD4+ T cells sorted from blood. The cell subset or site label here, explained by the study, means: CD45RA+ positively selected. The receptors shown here come from a man aged 30 to 39 in good health.

This sequence joins TRBV4-1 and TRBJ2-7, with D possibly matching TRBD1 (6 bases). This CDR3 comprises 14 residues. V was clipped by 2 bases and J by 3 bases, with 11 bases between them. The germline V gene has CDR1 MGHRA and CDR2 YSYEKL. The CDR3 here is CASSQPGQIYEQYF. The CDR3 nucleotides read TGCGCCAGCAGCCAACCGGGACAAATCTACGAGCAGTACTTC.

As concerns this clone: Other DNA sequences in this specimen translate into the identical CDR3. The rearrangement links TRBV7-8 to TRBJ2-5, with D hard to call. Germline CDR1 and CDR2: SGHVS and FQNEAQ. The V gene lost 1 base and the J gene lost 4 bases, with 4 bases spanning the gap. The CDR3 totals 12 residues. The CDR3 bases are TGTGCCAGCAGCTTAGGCGTAGAGACCCAGTACTTC. Protein sequence: CASSLGVETQYF.

The chain has TRBV6-5 and TRBJ2-5, with D possibly being TRBD2 (6 bases). This CDR3 contains 16 residues. Per germline, CDR1 MNHEY and CDR2 SVGAGI. V shed 2 bases and J shed 2 bases, with 15 bases lying between them. The CDR3 nucleotides are TGTGCCAGCAGTTACGGGGTCGCGGGATCGCAAGAGACCCAGTACTTC. Protein: CASSYGVAGSQETQYF.

The count of this clone is one. The rearrangement uses TRBV7-8 and TRBJ1-5; no clear D. The CDR3 is 15 amino acids. The V gene's germline CDR1 is SGHVS and CDR2 FQNEAQ. Trimming took 0 bases from V and 3 from J, leaving 9 bases between them. CDR3 region: CASSLAGSVNQPQHF. The CDR3 nucleotides read TGTGCCAGCAGCTTAGCGGGGAGTGTCAATCAGCCCCAGCATTTT.

In regard to this clone: The same CDR3 is also encoded by other DNA sequences in this sample. V is TRBV5-4 and J is TRBJ2-1; 7 nucleotides agree with TRBD2. Germline assignment: CDR1 SGHNT and CDR2 YYREEE (reference sequence). There are 13 residues in the CDR3. The V and J ends lost 0 bases and 9 bases, in that order; junction bases with no gene match: 3. CDR3 sequence: CASSLEGGSEQFF. The CDR3 region has the DNA TGTGCCAGCAGCTTGGAAGGCGGGAGTGAGCAGTTCTTC.

This chain connects TRBV9 to TRBJ2-1; D might be TRBD2 (6 bases). The CDR3 sequence is 14 residues long. Trimming removed 0 bases at V and 6 bases at J, with 10 bases between. Germline CDR1 SGDLS, CDR2 YYNGEE. CDR3 protein: CASSVGVSGNEQFF. The CDR3, as DNA: TGTGCCAGCAGCGTAGGGGTTAGCGGCAATGAGCAGTTCTTC.